This T cell receptor beta chain is drawn from a study of blood T cell repertoires in COVID-19. The repertoire was sequenced with immunoSEQ multiplex PCR; TCRdb's copy has only in-frame clones and lacks some. This table has more than 140,000 clones, just over 85% appearing once. Germline lookup yields CDR1 MDHEN and CDR2 SYDVKM. V lost 7 bases to trimming and J lost 4 bases, with 13 bases between them. This CDR3 region has 13 residues. This clonotype originated in an older woman with acute or convalescent COVID-19. The rearrangement uses TRBV28 and TRBJ2-5; TRBD2 might be the D (5 bases). Sample: peripheral blood. CDR3 sequence reads: CASMRAVLETQYF. The CDR3 DNA is TGTGCCAGCATGAGGGCCGTGTTAGAGACCCAGTACTTC. The full variable domain, in which reference TRBV28 and TRBJ2-5 provide the parts outside the CDR3, is DVKVTQSSRYLVKRTGEKVFLECVQDMDHENMFWYRQDPGLGLRLIYFSYDVKMKEKGDIPEGYSVSREKKERFSLILESASTNQTSMYLCASMRAVLETQYFGPGTRLLVL.